These T cell receptor beta chains were read from a single sample in a study of response to subunit inactivated influenza vaccine. TCRdb re-analysed the RT-PCR reads in MiXCR, keeping a single row per CDR3 protein. The data contain over 650,000 distinct CDR3 sequences, approximately 17% of them singletons. Source: PBMCs from blood, taken 5 to 6 days after vaccination. The receptors stem from a man aged 45-65 years who received an inactivated influenza vaccine. Each CDR3 is given with its conserved first and last residue. Fields, in order: clone size, V gene, D gene, J gene, CDR3 protein, CDR3 DNA. A D gene is named only where the DNA matches it firmly. For some rows the clone size is stated as once, few or many, or as a class when expanded; others skip it.

abundance: few; v_gene: TRBV11-2; d_gene: -; j_gene: TRBJ2-1; CDR3aa: CASSLDPTAGEQFF; CDR3nt: TGTGCCAGCAGCTTAGACCCGACGGCAGGTGAGCAGTTCTTC
abundance: many; v_gene: TRBV7-2; d_gene: TRBD2; j_gene: TRBJ2-5; CDR3aa: CASSLAGTSGGAQETQYF; CDR3nt: TGTGCCAGCAGCTTAGCCGGGACTAGCGGGGGGGCCCAAGAGACCCAGTACTTC
abundance: few; v_gene: TRBV6-5; d_gene: -; j_gene: TRBJ1-4; CDR3aa: CASSYSAGTNEKLFF; CDR3nt: TGTGCCAGCAGTTACTCGGCAGGGACTAATGAAAAACTGTTTTTT
abundance: few; v_gene: TRBV2; d_gene: -; j_gene: TRBJ2-2; CDR3aa: CASSDPASGVAGGELFF; CDR3nt: TGTGCCAGCAGTGATCCAGCGTCGGGAGTGGCGGGCGGGGAGCTGTTTTTT
abundance: few; v_gene: TRBV16; d_gene: -; j_gene: TRBJ2-7; CDR3aa: CASSQGSQYEQYF; CDR3nt: TGTGCCAGCAGCCAAGGTTCCCAGTACGAGCAGTACTTC
abundance: many; v_gene: TRBV12-3/TRBV12-4; d_gene: TRBD1; j_gene: TRBJ1-2; CDR3aa: CASSRTGTNYGYTF; CDR3nt: TGTGCCAGCAGTCGGACAGGGACTAACTATGGCTACACCTTC
abundance: few; v_gene: TRBV7-3; d_gene: TRBD2; j_gene: TRBJ2-3; CDR3aa: CASSVTQGLAPDTQYF; CDR3nt: TGTGCCAGCAGCGTAACCCAGGGACTAGCGCCAGATACGCAGTATTTT
abundance: few; v_gene: TRBV5-1; d_gene: TRBD1; j_gene: TRBJ1-1; CDR3aa: CASSPRGQGNTEAFF; CDR3nt: TGCGCCAGCAGCCCCAGGGGGCAGGGGAACACTGAAGCTTTCTTT
abundance: few; v_gene: TRBV15; d_gene: -; j_gene: TRBJ2-2; CDR3aa: CATSREKLQNTGELFF; CDR3nt: TGTGCCACCAGCAGAGAAAAACTTCAGAACACCGGGGAGCTGTTTTTT
abundance: few; v_gene: TRBV18; d_gene: -; j_gene: TRBJ2-5; CDR3aa: CASSPPGPQETQYF; CDR3nt: TGTGCCAGCTCACCACCGGGGCCACAAGAGACCCAGTACTTC
abundance: -; v_gene: TRBV5-1; d_gene: TRBD1; j_gene: TRBJ2-1; CDR3aa: CASSWGDRVPNEQFF; CDR3nt: TGCGCCAGCAGCTGGGGGGACAGGGTACCCAATGAGCAGTTCTTC
abundance: once; v_gene: TRBV27; d_gene: -; j_gene: TRBJ2-1; CDR3aa: CASSYRMDEQFF; CDR3nt: TGTGCCAGCAGCTATCGGATGGATGAGCAGTTCTTC
abundance: many; v_gene: TRBV5-1; d_gene: -; j_gene: TRBJ2-2; CDR3aa: CASSDSEFTGELFF; CDR3nt: TGCGCCAGCAGCGATAGCGAATTCACCGGGGAGCTGTTTTTT
abundance: -; v_gene: TRBV7-9; d_gene: -; j_gene: TRBJ2-1; CDR3aa: CASSSKTAYNEQFF; CDR3nt: TGTGCCAGCAGCTCGAAGACAGCCTACAATGAGCAGTTCTTC
abundance: -; v_gene: TRBV6-2/TRBV6-3; d_gene: -; j_gene: TRBJ2-1; CDR3aa: CASNTGDDEQFF; CDR3nt: TGTGCCAGCAACACGGGGGATGATGAGCAGTTCTTC
abundance: -; v_gene: TRBV15; d_gene: -; j_gene: TRBJ2-5; CDR3aa: CATSSPRTVGTQYF; CDR3nt: TGTGCCACCAGCAGCCCCCGGACAGTCGGGACCCAGTACTTC
abundance: -; v_gene: TRBV30; d_gene: TRBD2; j_gene: TRBJ2-3; CDR3aa: CAWPGPSGKPPYTDTQYF; CDR3nt: TGTGCCTGGCCTGGGCCTAGCGGGAAACCGCCCTACACAGATACGCAGTATTTT
abundance: -; v_gene: TRBV7-2; d_gene: -; j_gene: TRBJ2-3; CDR3aa: CASSLLSMGDTQYF; CDR3nt: TGTGCCAGCAGCTTACTCAGCATGGGGGATACGCAGTATTTT
abundance: -; v_gene: TRBV6-5; d_gene: TRBD1; j_gene: TRBJ2-2; CDR3aa: CASSYAGGDTGELFF; CDR3nt: TGTGCCAGCAGTTACGCAGGGGGCGACACCGGGGAGCTGTTTTTT
abundance: few; v_gene: TRBV7-3; d_gene: -; j_gene: TRBJ2-1; CDR3aa: CASSLVPNVYNEQFF; CDR3nt: TGTGCCAGCAGCTTAGTCCCTAACGTCTACAATGAGCAGTTCTTC
abundance: -; v_gene: TRBV5-1; d_gene: -; j_gene: TRBJ1-6; CDR3aa: CASSLANVGNGSPLHF; CDR3nt: TGCGCCAGCAGCTTGGCCAACGTGGGTAACGGATCACCCCTCCACTTT
abundance: many; v_gene: TRBV18; d_gene: -; j_gene: TRBJ2-7; CDR3aa: CASSPASFYEQYF; CDR3nt: TGTGCCAGCTCACCAGCCAGCTTCTACGAGCAGTACTTC
abundance: -; v_gene: TRBV5-1; d_gene: TRBD1; j_gene: TRBJ2-1; CDR3aa: CASSSRDRGRYNEQFF; CDR3nt: TGCGCCAGCAGCTCCAGGGACAGGGGTCGCTACAATGAGCAGTTCTTC
abundance: -; v_gene: TRBV12-3/TRBV12-4; d_gene: -; j_gene: TRBJ2-2; CDR3aa: CASSPWLGTGELFF; CDR3nt: TGTGCCAGCTCCCCTTGGCTTGGCACCGGGGAGCTGTTTTTT
abundance: few; v_gene: TRBV20-1; d_gene: -; j_gene: TRBJ2-5; CDR3aa: CSASRMPRSQETQYF; CDR3nt: TGCAGTGCTAGTAGGATGCCGCGCTCCCAAGAGACCCAGTACTTC
abundance: many; v_gene: TRBV5-1; d_gene: -; j_gene: TRBJ2-4; CDR3aa: CASSYDRNIQYF; CDR3nt: TGCGCCAGCAGCTACGACAGGAACATTCAGTACTTC
abundance: few; v_gene: TRBV20-1; d_gene: TRBD2; j_gene: TRBJ2-2; CDR3aa: CSARDRLREATGELFF; CDR3nt: TGCAGTGCTAGAGATCGTCTACGGGAGGCGACCGGGGAGCTGTTTTTT
abundance: -; v_gene: TRBV9; d_gene: -; j_gene: TRBJ2-5; CDR3aa: CASSVRAKETQYF; CDR3nt: TGTGCCAGCAGCGTAAGGGCAAAAGAGACCCAGTACTTC
abundance: -; v_gene: TRBV4-1; d_gene: -; j_gene: TRBJ2-4; CDR3aa: CASSQGLAGILAKNIQYF; CDR3nt: TGCGCCAGCAGCCAAGGGCTGGCAGGGATCTTAGCCAAAAACATTCAGTACTTC
abundance: -; v_gene: TRBV12-3/TRBV12-4; d_gene: TRBD1; j_gene: TRBJ2-4; CDR3aa: CASSPRDRLLAKNIQYF; CDR3nt: TGTGCCAGCAGTCCCCGGGACAGGTTGCTAGCCAAAAACATTCAGTACTTC
abundance: -; v_gene: TRBV6-1; d_gene: -; j_gene: TRBJ2-1; CDR3aa: CASSPHGSSYNEQFF; CDR3nt: TGTGCCAGCAGTCCCCACGGGAGCTCCTACAATGAGCAGTTCTTC
abundance: few; v_gene: TRBV27; d_gene: -; j_gene: TRBJ2-5; CDR3aa: CASSTTGQETQYF; CDR3nt: TGTGCCAGCAGTACGACAGGCCAAGAGACCCAGTACTTC
abundance: -; v_gene: TRBV30; d_gene: TRBD1; j_gene: TRBJ1-2; CDR3aa: CAWSYQGAHGYTF; CDR3nt: TGTGCCTGGAGTTATCAGGGGGCACATGGCTACACCTTC
abundance: -; v_gene: TRBV25-1; d_gene: -; j_gene: TRBJ2-3; CDR3aa: CASSPRDGTDTQYF; CDR3nt: TGTGCCAGCAGCCCCCGGGACGGCACAGATACGCAGTATTTT
abundance: few; v_gene: TRBV20-1; d_gene: TRBD2; j_gene: TRBJ2-1; CDR3aa: CSATTSGRIDEQFF; CDR3nt: TGCAGTGCCACAACTAGCGGGAGGATTGATGAGCAGTTCTTC
abundance: few; v_gene: TRBV12-3/TRBV12-4; d_gene: -; j_gene: TRBJ1-5; CDR3aa: CASSAGAINPQHF; CDR3nt: TGTGCCAGCAGTGCGGGCGCGATTAATCCCCAGCATTTT
abundance: -; v_gene: TRBV30; d_gene: -; j_gene: TRBJ2-6; CDR3aa: CAWIRGLGESGANVLTF; CDR3nt: TGTGCCTGGATCCGGGGGCTTGGGGAATCTGGGGCCAACGTCCTGACTTTC
abundance: few; v_gene: TRBV7-8; d_gene: -; j_gene: TRBJ1-6; CDR3aa: CASRLKWIPDNSPLHF; CDR3nt: TGTGCCAGCAGGCTAAAATGGATCCCGGATAATTCACCCCTCCACTTT
abundance: -; v_gene: TRBV20-1; d_gene: -; j_gene: TRBJ2-7; CDR3aa: CSASSQPGQYF; CDR3nt: TGCAGTGCTAGTAGCCAGCCGGGGCAGTACTTC
abundance: -; v_gene: TRBV12-3/TRBV12-4; d_gene: TRBD1; j_gene: TRBJ2-7; CDR3aa: CASSLSAGGWWREQYF; CDR3nt: TGTGCCAGCAGTTTATCGGCAGGGGGTTGGTGGCGGGAGCAGTACTTC
abundance: -; v_gene: TRBV10-3; d_gene: -; j_gene: TRBJ2-3; CDR3aa: CAISEPAGTDTQYF; CDR3nt: TGTGCCATCAGTGAGCCTGCGGGAACAGATACGCAGTATTTT
abundance: few; v_gene: TRBV28; d_gene: TRBD2; j_gene: TRBJ2-7; CDR3aa: CASSFPSRGGPYEQYF; CDR3nt: TGTGCCAGCAGTTTCCCTAGTCGCGGGGGGCCCTACGAGCAGTACTTC
abundance: many; v_gene: TRBV5-1; d_gene: -; j_gene: TRBJ2-3; CDR3aa: CASSLGGGPDTQYF; CDR3nt: TGTGCCAGCAGCCTAGGGGGGGGGCCAGATACGCAGTATTTT